The sequence of this T cell receptor beta chain was determined in a study of early T cells in non-severe SARS-CoV-2 infection. For the study at large: Sequenced bulk RNA came from whole blood that was unsorted, and chains were unpaired. Study-level findings and limits: Matching with VDJdb favored anti-spike CD8 responses (missing private and CD4 specificities).

TCRdb redid the calling of the 5' RACE reads with MiXCR, one entry per CDR3 protein. The data contain more than 80,000 distinct CDR3 sequences, about 15% of them seen just once; the ten biggest clones take up roughly 1.2%. Germline CDR1 and CDR2: MDHEN and SYDVKM. The CDR3 totals 13 residues. Between the trimmed V and J ends, which lost 8 bases and 4 bases, there was a span of 14 bases. As regards this clonotype: The antigen is unknown.

The material sequenced was whole blood. The chain joins TRBV28 to TRBJ1-2; D perhaps matches TRBD1 (5 bases). The sequence was obtained from an adult who was a healthcare worker with PCR-confirmed SARS-CoV-2 infection or an uninfected control (not recorded which). CDR3 sequence reads: CASGGTYAYGYTF. The CDR3 bases are TGTGCCAGCGGGGGGACGTACGCCTATGGCTACACCTTC.